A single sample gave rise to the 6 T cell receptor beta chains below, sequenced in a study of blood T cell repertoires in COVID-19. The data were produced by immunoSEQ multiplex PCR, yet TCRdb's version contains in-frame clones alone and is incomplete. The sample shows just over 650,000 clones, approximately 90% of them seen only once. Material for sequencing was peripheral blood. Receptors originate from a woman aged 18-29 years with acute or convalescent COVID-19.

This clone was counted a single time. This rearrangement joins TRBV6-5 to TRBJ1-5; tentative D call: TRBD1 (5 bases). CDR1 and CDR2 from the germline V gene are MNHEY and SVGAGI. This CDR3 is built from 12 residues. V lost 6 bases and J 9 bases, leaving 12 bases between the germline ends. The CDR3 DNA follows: TGTGCCAGCAGACGGCCGGGGGGGCCCCAGCATTTT. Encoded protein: CASRRPGGPQHF.

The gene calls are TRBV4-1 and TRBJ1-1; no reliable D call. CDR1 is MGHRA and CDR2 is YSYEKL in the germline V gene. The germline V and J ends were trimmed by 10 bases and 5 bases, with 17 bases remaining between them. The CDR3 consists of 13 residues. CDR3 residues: CANPKSTRTEAFF. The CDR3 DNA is TGCGCCAACCCGAAATCGACGCGGACTGAAGCTTTCTTT.

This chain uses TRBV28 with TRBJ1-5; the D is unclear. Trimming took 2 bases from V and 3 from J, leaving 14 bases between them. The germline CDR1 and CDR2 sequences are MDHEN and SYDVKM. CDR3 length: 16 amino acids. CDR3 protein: CASSLMALLHNQPQHF. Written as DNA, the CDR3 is TGTGCCAGCAGTTTAATGGCCCTCCTTCACAATCAGCCCCAGCATTTT.

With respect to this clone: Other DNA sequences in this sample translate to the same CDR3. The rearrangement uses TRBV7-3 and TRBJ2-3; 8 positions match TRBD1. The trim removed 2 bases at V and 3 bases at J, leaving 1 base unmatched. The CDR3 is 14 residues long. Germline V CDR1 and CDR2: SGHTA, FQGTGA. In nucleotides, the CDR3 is TGTGCCAGCAGCTTACGACAGGGGACAGATACGCAGTATTTT. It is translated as CASSLRQGTDTQYF.

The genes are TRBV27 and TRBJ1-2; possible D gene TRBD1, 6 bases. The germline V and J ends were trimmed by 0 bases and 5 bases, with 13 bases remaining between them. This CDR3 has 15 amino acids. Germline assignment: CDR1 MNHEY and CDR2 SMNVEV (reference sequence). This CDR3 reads CASSLSTPGVYGYTF. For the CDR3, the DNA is TGTGCCAGCAGTTTATCTACCCCAGGGGTTTATGGCTACACCTTC.

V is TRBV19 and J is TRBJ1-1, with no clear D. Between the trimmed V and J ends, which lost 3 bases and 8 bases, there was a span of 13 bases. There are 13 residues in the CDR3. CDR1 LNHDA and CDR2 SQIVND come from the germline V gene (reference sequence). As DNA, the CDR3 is TGTGCCAGTAGTATTCCCTTACTAAAGGAAGCTTTCTTT. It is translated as CASSIPLLKEAFF.